This TCR beta chain was documented in a study of cytotoxic CD8 clonotypes in ibrutinib-treated CLL. As for the study in general: Patients gave response samples after a median around 11 months of treatment, range 6 to 36.

The data were produced by immunoSEQ multiplex PCR, yet TCRdb's version contains in-frame clones alone and is incomplete. The data contain more than 110,000 clones, 70% to 80% of them singletons. This clone came up a few times. Its specificity is not known. Other DNA sequences in the same sample also yield this CDR3. Study observations and caveats: Rare overall, public clonotypes shrank or held steady under therapy.

Germline V lookup: CDR1 MDHEN, CDR2 SYDVKM. The V end lost 6 bases, the J end lost 2 bases, and 10 bases lay between the germline ends. The CDR3 covers 13 residues. The chain uses TRBV28 and TRBJ1-1; the D is unclear. Sequences were derived from PBMCs, sampled after 24 months of ibrutinib treatment. The receptor's source is a human donor with chronic lymphocytic leukemia. The CDR3 spells CASSLDGNTEAFF. CDR3 in DNA: TGTGCCAGCAGCTTGGACGGAAACACTGAAGCTTTCTTT.